The 10 T cell receptor beta chains given below trace back to one sample, sequenced in a study of blood T cell repertoires in COVID-19. The table came from immunoSEQ multiplex PCR; TCRdb's copy has only in-frame clones and leaves some out. The data contain about 200,000 clones, 88% of them singletons. The sequenced material came from peripheral blood. The receptor source for this set is a man in his late teens or twenties with active or convalescent COVID-19.

This CDR3 is CAWSVTGTGIGYTF. In DNA form, the CDR3 reads TGTGCCTGGAGTGTCACCGGGACAGGGATAGGCTACACCTTC. This chain connects TRBV30 to TRBJ1-2; 9 nucleotides line up with TRBD1. The CDR3 totals 14 residues. Trimming took 0 bases from V and 8 from J; bases not matched to a gene: 7. Germline V gene lookup returns CDR1 GTSNPN and CDR2 SVGIG (reference sequence).

This clone appeared a few times. The chain employs TRBV5-5 and TRBJ2-7, with 9 nucleotides matching TRBD1. Germline CDR1 reads SGHKS; CDR2 reads YYEKEE (reference sequence). V shed 5 bases, J shed 3 bases, and the junction held 6 bases outside the gene matches. The CDR3 loop spans 14 amino acids. CDR3 protein: CASSGGTGYYEQYF. CDR3 DNA sequence: TGTGCCAGCAGTGGTGGGACAGGGTACTACGAGCAGTACTTC.

This clone was recorded once. V gene TRBV12-3 or TRBV12-4 combines with J gene TRBJ2-7, with a possible D match to TRBD2 (5 bases). The CDR3 has 13 amino acids. V lost 5 bases, J lost 0 bases, and 8 bases lay in between. The CDR3 protein is CASSRTASYEQYF. In DNA, the CDR3 is TGTGCCAGCAGTCGGACTGCCTCCTACGAGCAGTACTTC.

This chain connects TRBV7-9 to TRBJ2-1; 11 bases map to TRBD1. The CDR3 extends over 14 amino acids. CDR1 is SEHNR and CDR2 is FQNEAQ in the germline V gene (reference sequence). The V gene end was trimmed by 5 bases and the J gene end by 6 bases; junction bases not matched to a gene: 3. The CDR3 nucleotides are TGTGCCAGCAGCAGGACAGGGGGCTCCAATGAGCAGTTCTTC. This codes for CASSRTGGSNEQFF.

This chain connects TRBV6-5 to TRBJ1-4, with TRBD1 matching 10 bases. Germline V gene data show CDR1 as MNHEY and CDR2 as SVGAGI. The trim removed 4 bases at V and 7 bases at J, leaving 6 bases unmatched. The CDR3 contains 15 residues. CDR3 DNA sequence: TGTGCCAGCAGTTCCGACAGGGGGCCGAGTGAAAAACTGTTTTTT. Translating it yields CASSSDRGPSEKLFF.

The rearrangement uses TRBV29-1 and TRBJ2-1; 11 bases are shared with TRBD2. The CDR3 totals 16 residues. Germline CDR1 reads SQVTM; CDR2 reads ANQGSEA. V trimming: 4 bases; J trimming: 8 bases; junction bases outside the gene matches: 13. The DNA of the CDR3 is TGCAGCGTTGTCTCCCCGCTAGCGGGGGGCAGTGATGAGCAGTTCTTC. This translates into CSVVSPLAGGSDEQFF.

The chain uses TRBV7-2 and TRBJ1-6; 7 nucleotides match TRBD1. Germline V gives CDR1 SGHTA, CDR2 FQGNSA. V was clipped by 1 base and J by 7 bases; unmatched bases: 7. The CDR3 extends over 16 amino acids. The CDR3 sequence: CASSLVSGTANSPLHF. CDR3 nucleotides: TGTGCCAGCAGCTTAGTCTCCGGGACAGCGAATTCACCCCTCCACTTT.

The genes are TRBV27 and TRBJ2-7; 10 bases agree with TRBD1. From germline, CDR1 is MNHEY and CDR2 SMNVEV (reference sequence). Trimming removed 1 base from V and 3 bases from J; junction bases left unmatched: 6. CDR3 length equals 16 residues. The CDR3 coding sequence is TGTGCCAGCAGTTTATTCCGGGACAGGGGAAGCTACGAGCAGTACTTC. It encodes CASSLFRDRGSYEQYF.

This clone was seen a handful of times. The genes are TRBV12-3 or TRBV12-4 and TRBJ2-3; TRBD2 matches at 7 bases. V trimming: 5 bases; J trimming: 6 bases; junction bases outside the gene matches: 2. This CDR3 has 12 residues. CDR3 in amino acids: CASSTSVDTQYF. The CDR3 DNA reads as TGTGCCAGCAGTACTAGCGTCGATACGCAGTATTTT.

J is TRBJ2-5 and V is TRBV6-5; 9 nucleotides match TRBD2. J was trimmed by 4 bases and V by 2 bases; bases with no gene match: 5. The CDR3 loop spans 15 amino acids. Germline CDR1 MNHEY, CDR2 SVGAGI. The DNA of the CDR3 is TGTGCCAGCAGTTACGCGGGACTAGCTCGAGAGACCCAGTACTTC. Its protein product is CASSYAGLARETQYF.